This TCR beta chain was observed in a study of control samples from healthy donors and cancer patients. Generated by immunoSEQ multiplex PCR, the TCRdb table keeps only in-frame clones and is missing some. The repertoire holds around 180,000 clones, approximately 94% seen once, with approximately 1.4% in the top ten. The germline V gene has CDR1 SGHTA and CDR2 FQGNSA. CDR3 length: 14 amino acids. The germline V and J ends were trimmed by 2 bases and 0 bases, with 7 bases remaining between them. The chain is built from TRBV7-2 and TRBJ2-5; D is unresolved. Sequencing used blood. The sequence was collected from a woman aged 18-29 years in good health. The CDR3 loop is CASSLLRDQETQYF. The CDR3 DNA is TGTGCCAGCAGCTTATTACGAGACCAAGAGACCCAGTACTTC.